This entry lists 8 T cell receptor beta chains sequenced from one sample in a study of blood T cell repertoires in COVID-19. Sequenced by immunoSEQ multiplex PCR; TCRdb stores in-frame clones only, minus some. The sample carries 100,000 to 150,000 clones, about 70% recorded once. The sample taken for sequencing was peripheral blood. These receptors came from a man older than 75 with COVID-19, enrolled during active disease.

CDR3 sequence: CASSQDPTLGPGQHSGNTIYF. CDR3 DNA sequence: TGTGCCAGCAGCCAAGACCCTACTCTCGGACCGGGACAGCACTCTGGAAACACCATATATTTT. The chain is built from TRBV4-2 and TRBJ1-3, with 7 nucleotides matching TRBD1. Germline V gene lookup returns CDR1 LGHNA and CDR2 YNFKEQ. The CDR3 extends over 21 amino acids. V lost 0 bases to trimming and J lost 0 bases; unmatched junction nucleotides: 17.

Regarding this clone: Other DNA sequences in the same sample also yield this CDR3. Here the CDR3 reads CASRLMTSSYEQYF. DNA for the CDR3: TGTGCCAGCAGGCTGATGACTAGCTCCTACGAGCAGTACTTC. The rearrangement joins TRBV7-2 to TRBJ2-7; D is possibly TRBD2 (6 bases). The germline V gene encodes CDR1 SGHTA and CDR2 FQGNSA. Trimming took off 6 bases at V and 0 bases at J, with 12 bases between the two ends. The CDR3 sequence is 14 residues long.

DNA of the CDR3: TGCGCCAGCAGCTTGGTCGGACACTCGAACACTGAAGCTTTCTTT. Translation: CASSLVGHSNTEAFF. The chain joins TRBV5-1 to TRBJ1-1; tentative D call: TRBD1 (5 bases). The CDR3 is 15 residues long. Germline V gene sequence: CDR1 SGHRS, CDR2 YFSETQ. The ends were cut back, 0 bases at V and 1 base at J, with 10 bases in the middle.

The rearrangement joins TRBV7-9 to TRBJ1-5; tentative D call: TRBD1 (5 bases). From germline, CDR1 is SEHNR and CDR2 FQNEAQ (reference sequence). The CDR3 is 14 amino acids. V was shortened by 5 bases and J by 5 bases, with 13 bases between the two germline ends. The CDR3 DNA reads TGTGCCAGCAGCCCCCTGGGGGGGGATCAGCCCCAGCATTTT. It encodes CASSPLGGDQPQHF.

This chain uses TRBV23-1 with TRBJ1-1, with D perhaps TRBD1 (6 bases). TRBV23-1 is flagged as an ORF with uncertain function. CDR3 size: 11 residues. Deletions cut 8 bases from V and 12 bases from J, with 16 bases between. CDR3 DNA sequence: TGCGCCAGCTACGGGGGGCGGGAAACTTTCTTT. This encodes CASYGGRETFF.

The chain employs TRBV3-1 (or the pseudogene TRBV3-2) and TRBJ2-3; the match to TRBD2 covers 9 bases. Germline values: CDR1 LGHDT, CDR2 YNNKEL (reference sequence). The CDR3 totals 14 residues. Trimming at V came to 6 bases and at J to 2 bases, leaving 3 bases not matched to a gene. CDR3 sequence (DNA): TGTGCCAGCAGAGGCGGGAGGGCCACAGATACGCAGTATTTT. It encodes CASRGGRATDTQYF.

The chain uses TRBV28 and TRBJ2-7, with a tentative D call TRBD1 (8 bases). V was pared by 10 bases and J by 6 bases, with 19 bases between. CDR3 length: 13 amino acids. The germline V gene has CDR1 MDHEN and CDR2 SYDVKM. CDR3 in amino acids: CATTGGQGVEQYF. CDR3 DNA: TGTGCCACAACGGGAGGACAGGGCGTCGAGCAGTACTTC.

V and J are TRBV6-2 or TRBV6-3 and TRBJ1-1; D is uncertain. Germline loops: CDR1 MNHEY, CDR2 SVGEGT. The CDR3 is 13 residues long. V was clipped by 6 bases and J by 1 base, with 9 bases between them. The CDR3 DNA is TGTGCCAGCAGCCCCCGGGGGAACACTGAAGCTTTCTTT. Encoded protein: CASSPRGNTEAFF.